This T cell receptor (beta chain) was identified in a study of T cell changes during pregnancy in multiple sclerosis. There are 13 residues in the CDR3. Germline CDR1 and CDR2: SNHLY and FYNNEI. V was trimmed by 5 bases and J by 5 bases, leaving 9 bases between them. The method was immunoSEQ multiplex PCR; TCRdb's version includes in-frame clones alone and lacks a portion of them. The repertoire holds about 81,000 clones, just under 95% seen once, with about 1.4% in the top ten. Specimen: peripheral blood, collected in the third trimester of pregnancy. The TCR originated in a female donor in good health, enrolled as a control in a pregnancy study. V is TRBV2 and J is TRBJ1-4; D is unresolved. The CDR3 protein is CASSRTENEKLFF. The CDR3 DNA follows: TGTGCCAGCAGTCGTACAGAAAATGAAAAACTGTTTTTT.